Each of the 26 T cell receptor beta chains below was sequenced from the same sample in a study of CD8 T cells in ankylosing spondylitis. MiXCR was run by TCRdb on the 5' RACE reads, yielding one entry per CDR3 protein. The table has fewer than 250,000 distinct CDR3 sequences, roughly a tenth seen once; the top ten hold 2% to 3%. Sequencing input: blood, either unsorted or a sorted T cell fraction (not recorded which). The source of these receptors is a male donor with ankylosing spondylitis or in good health (not recorded which).

This clonotype was found many times. The V and J genes are TRBV12-3 or TRBV12-4 and TRBJ1-3, with a tentative D call TRBD1 (6 bases). This CDR3 spans 15 amino acids. V shed 5 bases and J shed 5 bases, with 16 bases lying between them. The CDR3 DNA reads TGTGCCAGCAGTCCAATTCGGACAGTTCGAAACACCATATATTTT. It translates to CASSPIRTVRNTIYF.

In this sample, this clonotype turned up a few times. V gene TRBV29-1 combines with J gene TRBJ2-5; D remains ambiguous. V gave up 7 bases and J gave up 4 bases, with 16 bases separating them. The CDR3 spans 13 residues. Germline values: CDR1 SQVTM, CDR2 ANQGSEA. This CDR3 reads CSAEKGWGETQYF. CDR3 sequence (DNA): TGCAGCGCTGAGAAAGGGTGGGGAGAGACCCAGTACTTC.

This clonotype came up many times. The chain carries TRBV12-3 or TRBV12-4 and TRBJ2-2; 8 bases line up with TRBD1. This CDR3 has 14 amino acids. V trimming: 5 bases; J trimming: 1 base; junction bases outside the gene matches: 0. This CDR3 is CASSGTGNTGELFF. The CDR3 nucleotides read TGTGCCAGCAGTGGGACAGGGAACACCGGGGAGCTGTTTTTT.

This clonotype was detected many times. The chain links TRBV12-3 or TRBV12-4 to TRBJ2-5; D may be TRBD1 (6 bases). The CDR3 is made up of 14 amino acids. With 4 bases removed from V and 8 bases from J, the gap between germline ends came to 17 bases. The CDR3 spells CASSSQGIGVTQYF. Here the CDR3 DNA reads TGTGCCAGCAGTTCCCAGGGGATCGGGGTAACCCAGTACTTC.

The table lists this clonotype with many counts. The gene calls are TRBV6-5 and TRBJ2-3; the match to TRBD2 covers 16 bases. The CDR3 covers 18 residues. The germline CDR1 and CDR2 sequences are MNHEY and SVGAGI. V dropped 4 bases and J dropped 4; count of bases not matched to a gene: 8. CDR3 sequence: CASSSTGLAGGPSDTQYF. The CDR3 bases are TGTGCCAGCAGTTCAACGGGACTAGCGGGGGGGCCCTCAGATACGCAGTATTTT.

This clonotype was observed a few times. Here the CDR3 DNA reads TGTGCCTGGAGTGCCACAGAAGTCGAGCAGTACTTC. Translating gives CAWSATEVEQYF. The chain links TRBV30 to TRBJ2-7; D call uncertain. This CDR3 comprises 12 residues. The germline CDR1 and CDR2 sequences are GTSNPN and SVGIG (reference sequence). Trimming pared 1 base from V and 6 bases from J, leaving 10 bases between. The variable domain in full, completed from reference TRBV30 and TRBJ2-7, reads SQTIHQWPATLVQPVGSPLSLECTVEGTSNPNLYWYRQAAGRGLQLLFYSVGIGQISSEVPQNLSASRPQDRQFILSSKKLLLSDSGFYLCAWSATEVEQYFGPGTRLTVT.

This clonotype was counted between two and nine times. This chain joins TRBV11-3 and TRBJ2-3; 11 bases agree with TRBD2. Germline assignment: CDR1 SGHNT and CDR2 YENEEA. Trimming cost V 4 bases and J 1 base; bases outside gene matches: 10. The CDR3 has 18 amino acids. CDR3 region: CASSSRGSGGGGTDTQYF. The CDR3, as DNA: TGTGCCAGCAGCTCTCGGGGTAGCGGGGGGGGTGGCACAGATACGCAGTATTTT.

CDR3 in amino acids: CASSLGRGGAPGNTIYF. The CDR3 region has the DNA TGTGCCAGCAGCTTGGGCCGCGGGGGGGCTCCTGGAAACACCATATATTTT. The chain combines TRBV5-5 with TRBJ1-3; tentative D call: TRBD1 (6 bases). The CDR3 contains 17 residues. The germline V gene encodes CDR1 SGHKS and CDR2 YYEKEE (reference sequence). Trimming took 0 bases from V and 2 from J, leaving 15 bases between them. The full variable domain, in which reference TRBV5-5 and TRBJ1-3 provide the parts outside the CDR3, is DAGVTQSPTHLIKTRGQQVTLRCSPISGHKSVSWYQQVLGQGPQFIFQYYEKEERGRGNFPDRFSARQFPNYSSELNVNALLLGDSALYLCASSLGRGGAPGNTIYFGEGSWLTVV.

The V gene is TRBV5-1, the J gene TRBJ1-3; D unresolved. Germline-derived CDR1 and CDR2 are SGHRS and YFSETQ. The V gene lost 4 bases and the J gene lost 3 bases, with 8 bases spanning the gap. The CDR3 loop spans 13 amino acids. The CDR3, as DNA: TGCGCCAGCAGCACCCGGGATGGAAACACCATATATTTT. As protein: CASSTRDGNTIYF.

This clonotype was counted only a few times. The chain is built from TRBV18 and TRBJ2-2, with TRBD1 matching 7 bases. Germline loops: CDR1 KGHSH, CDR2 LQKENI. The J segment lost 0 bases and the V segment lost 3 bases, leaving 4 bases of the junction unmatched. CDR3 size: 16 residues. CDR3 sequence reads: CASSPLTGSNTGELFF. The CDR3 coding sequence is TGTGCCAGCTCACCGCTGACAGGGTCGAACACCGGGGAGCTGTTTTTT.

CDR3: CASSPGLGIDTQYF. CDR3 nucleotides: TGTGCCAGCAGCCCCGGGCTAGGTATAGATACGCAGTATTTT. V is TRBV4-2 and J is TRBJ2-3; no firm D call. The length of the CDR3 is 14 residues. The V gene lost 4 bases and the J gene lost 5 bases, with 13 bases spanning the gap. CDR1 LGHNA and CDR2 YNFKEQ come from the germline V gene.

This clonotype was counted at least ten times. The chain links TRBV20-1 to TRBJ1-1; 7 bases fit TRBD1. The J segment lost 11 bases and the V segment lost 4 bases, leaving 13 bases of the junction unmatched. The CDR3 is made up of 13 amino acids. The germline gives CDR1 DFQATT, CDR2 SNEGSKA (reference sequence). The CDR3 DNA reads TGCAGTGCTAAATCCCGACAGGGCATAAGGGCTTTCTTT. This translates into CSAKSRQGIRAFF.

This clonotype was recorded at least ten times. The gene calls are TRBV11-1 and TRBJ2-1, with a tentative D call TRBD2 (6 bases). Trimming cost V 1 base and J 0 bases, with 16 bases left between them. The CDR3 is 18 residues long. Germline V gene data show CDR1 as SGHAT and CDR2 as FQDESV (reference sequence). CDR3 sequence: CASSLEGRRAGSYNEQFF. The CDR3 DNA reads as TGTGCCAGCAGCTTAGAGGGTAGGAGGGCGGGCTCCTACAATGAGCAGTTCTTC.

This clonotype appeared many times. The chain uses TRBV12-3 or TRBV12-4 and TRBJ2-2; 10 nucleotides line up with TRBD2. The CDR3 runs 16 residues. V lost 4 bases to trimming and J lost 2 bases; unmatched junction nucleotides: 4. CDR3 in amino acids: CASSSLAGANTGELFF. CDR3 bases: TGTGCCAGCAGTTCTCTAGCGGGGGCCAACACCGGGGAGCTGTTTTTT.

This rearrangement joins TRBV4-1 to TRBJ2-5; D may be TRBD2 (6 bases). Per germline, CDR1 MGHRA and CDR2 YSYEKL. Deletions cut 1 base from V and 5 bases from J, with 14 bases between. The CDR3 sequence is 15 residues long. The CDR3 DNA reads TGCGCCAGCAGCCAAGTACCACGTGCGGGGGAGACCCAGTACTTC. Translating it yields CASSQVPRAGETQYF.

This clonotype appeared a few times. The chain recombines TRBV12-3 or TRBV12-4 with TRBJ2-5, with 7 bases identical to TRBD2. V was pared by 7 bases and J by 2 bases, with 7 bases of the junction left unmatched. The CDR3 totals 14 residues. The CDR3 DNA reads as TGTGCCAGCACCGTAGGTAGCGGGCAAGAGACCCAGTACTTC. Residues: CASTVGSGQETQYF.

V is TRBV5-1 and J is TRBJ2-3, with D possibly being TRBD1 (6 bases). CDR3 length equals 15 residues. Germline CDR1 reads SGHRS; CDR2 reads YFSETQ. Trimming took off 4 bases at V and 3 bases at J, with 15 bases between the two ends. CDR3 protein: CASSPDRSQTDTQYF. In DNA form, the CDR3 reads TGCGCCAGCAGCCCCGACAGGTCGCAGACAGATACGCAGTATTTT.

Only one count was recorded for this clonotype. The rearrangement joins TRBV25-1 to TRBJ1-1; D perhaps matches TRBD1 (6 bases). Germline V lookup: CDR1 MGHDK, CDR2 SYGVNS. There are 13 residues in the CDR3. Trimming took 8 bases from V and 2 from J, leaving 12 bases between them. The CDR3 DNA follows: TGTGCCAGCCTCTCACAGGGAAACACTGAAGCTTTCTTT. This sequence encodes CASLSQGNTEAFF.

In this sample, this clonotype turned up many times. The chain employs TRBV20-1 and TRBJ1-1, with TRBD1 as a possible D gene (5 bases). The germline V and J ends were trimmed by 5 bases and 1 base, with 23 bases remaining between them. CDR1 is DFQATT, CDR2 SNEGSKA, per germline (reference sequence). The CDR3 covers 17 residues. The DNA for the CDR3 is TGCAGTGCTTTCTATACCTCTGACAGTTGGAAGAACACTGAAGCTTTCTTT. Protein sequence: CSAFYTSDSWKNTEAFF.

This clonotype was seen at least ten times. The chain recombines TRBV2 with TRBJ2-7; TRBD1 matches at 10 bases. Germline V lookup: CDR1 SNHLY, CDR2 FYNNEI. There are 16 residues in the CDR3. V trimming: 2 bases; J trimming: 7 bases; junction bases outside the gene matches: 11. The CDR3 bases are TGTGCCAGCAGTGAAATCGGGACAGGGGCTCAACTAGAGCAGTACTTC. Residues: CASSEIGTGAQLEQYF. Variable domain in full (rest from reference TRBV2 and TRBJ2-7): EPEVTQTPSHQVTQMGQEVILRCVPISNHLYFYWYRQILGQKVEFLVSFYNNEISEKSEIFDDQFSVERPDGSNFTLKIRSTKLEDSAMYFCASSEIGTGAQLEQYFGPGTRLTVT.

This clonotype was counted many times. The chain carries TRBV13 and TRBJ1-2, with TRBD1 identical over 7 bases. Per germline, CDR1 PRHDT and CDR2 FYEKMQ (reference sequence). The J segment lost 5 bases and the V segment lost 3 bases, leaving 3 bases of the junction unmatched. The CDR3 has 13 amino acids. For the CDR3, the DNA is TGTGCCAGCAGCTTGAGGGGGCGGTATGGCTACACCTTC. This encodes CASSLRGRYGYTF.

This clonotype was recorded many times. The CDR3 region is CASSKSGGSGNTIYF. The CDR3 DNA sequence: TGTGCCAGCAGTAAGAGTGGGGGGTCTGGAAACACCATATATTTT. The V and J genes are TRBV25-1 and TRBJ1-3; tentatively, D is TRBD1 (5 bases). The V gene lost 5 bases and the J gene lost 1 base, with 12 bases spanning the gap. The germline V gene encodes CDR1 MGHDK and CDR2 SYGVNS. The CDR3 sequence is 15 residues long. Supplemented by reference TRBV25-1 and TRBJ1-3, the full variable domain reads EADIYQTPRYLVIGTGKKITLECSQTMGHDKMYWYQQDPGMELHLIHYSYGVNSTEKGDLSSESTVSRIRTEHFPLTLESARPSHTSQYLCASSKSGGSGNTIYFGEGSWLTVV.

The V and J genes are TRBV19 and TRBJ2-3; 9 nucleotides line up with TRBD1. This CDR3 contains 18 residues. CDR1 LNHDA and CDR2 SQIVND come from the germline V gene (reference sequence). V shed 1 base and J 7 bases; nucleotides not matched to a gene: 15. Here the CDR3 DNA reads TGTGCCAGTAGTATAGTCCCGACAGGGGGAGCTCCTTTGTATACGCAGTATTTT. Its translation is CASSIVPTGGAPLYTQYF. Full variable domain (rest looked up from reference TRBV19 and TRBJ2-3): DGGITQSPKYLFRKEGQNVTLSCEQNLNHDAMYWYRQDPGQGLRLIYYSQIVNDFQKGDIAEGYSVSREKKESFPLTVTSAQKNPTAFYLCASSIVPTGGAPLYTQYFGPGTRLTVL.

Points on this clonotype: One end of the junction is discordant with germline, which a read error may explain. This chain uses TRBV12-3 or TRBV12-4 with TRBJ1-5; D remains ambiguous. CDR3 length: 14 amino acids. CDR3 in amino acids: CANSSREYNQPQHF. The CDR3 DNA follows: TGTGCCAACAGTTCAAGAGAGTACAATCAGCCCCAGCATTTT.

The CDR3 sequence: CASSPLNFDTQYF. CDR3 in DNA: TGTGCCAGCTCACCATTGAACTTTGACACGCAGTATTTT. V gene TRBV18 combines with J gene TRBJ2-3; D uncertain. CDR3 size: 13 residues. Germline V lookup: CDR1 KGHSH, CDR2 LQKENI. V was trimmed by 2 bases and J by 9 bases, leaving 12 bases between them.

Many counts were recorded for this clonotype. The chain combines TRBV3-1 with TRBJ2-2; 9 nucleotides agree with TRBD1. Germline-derived CDR1 and CDR2 are LGHDT and YNNKEL (reference sequence). This CDR3 contains 16 residues. Trimming cost V 3 bases and J 4 bases; bases outside gene matches: 6. The CDR3 sequence: CASSHSGTGSTGELFF. In nucleotides, the CDR3 is TGTGCCAGCAGCCATTCCGGGACAGGGAGCACCGGGGAGCTGTTTTTT. The whole variable domain, remainder taken from reference TRBV3-1 and TRBJ2-2, is DTAVSQTPKYLVTQMGNDKSIKCEQNLGHDTMYWYKQDSKKFLKIMFSYNNKELIINETVPNRFSPKSPDKAHLNLHINSLELGDSAVYFCASSHSGTGSTGELFFGEGSRLTVL.